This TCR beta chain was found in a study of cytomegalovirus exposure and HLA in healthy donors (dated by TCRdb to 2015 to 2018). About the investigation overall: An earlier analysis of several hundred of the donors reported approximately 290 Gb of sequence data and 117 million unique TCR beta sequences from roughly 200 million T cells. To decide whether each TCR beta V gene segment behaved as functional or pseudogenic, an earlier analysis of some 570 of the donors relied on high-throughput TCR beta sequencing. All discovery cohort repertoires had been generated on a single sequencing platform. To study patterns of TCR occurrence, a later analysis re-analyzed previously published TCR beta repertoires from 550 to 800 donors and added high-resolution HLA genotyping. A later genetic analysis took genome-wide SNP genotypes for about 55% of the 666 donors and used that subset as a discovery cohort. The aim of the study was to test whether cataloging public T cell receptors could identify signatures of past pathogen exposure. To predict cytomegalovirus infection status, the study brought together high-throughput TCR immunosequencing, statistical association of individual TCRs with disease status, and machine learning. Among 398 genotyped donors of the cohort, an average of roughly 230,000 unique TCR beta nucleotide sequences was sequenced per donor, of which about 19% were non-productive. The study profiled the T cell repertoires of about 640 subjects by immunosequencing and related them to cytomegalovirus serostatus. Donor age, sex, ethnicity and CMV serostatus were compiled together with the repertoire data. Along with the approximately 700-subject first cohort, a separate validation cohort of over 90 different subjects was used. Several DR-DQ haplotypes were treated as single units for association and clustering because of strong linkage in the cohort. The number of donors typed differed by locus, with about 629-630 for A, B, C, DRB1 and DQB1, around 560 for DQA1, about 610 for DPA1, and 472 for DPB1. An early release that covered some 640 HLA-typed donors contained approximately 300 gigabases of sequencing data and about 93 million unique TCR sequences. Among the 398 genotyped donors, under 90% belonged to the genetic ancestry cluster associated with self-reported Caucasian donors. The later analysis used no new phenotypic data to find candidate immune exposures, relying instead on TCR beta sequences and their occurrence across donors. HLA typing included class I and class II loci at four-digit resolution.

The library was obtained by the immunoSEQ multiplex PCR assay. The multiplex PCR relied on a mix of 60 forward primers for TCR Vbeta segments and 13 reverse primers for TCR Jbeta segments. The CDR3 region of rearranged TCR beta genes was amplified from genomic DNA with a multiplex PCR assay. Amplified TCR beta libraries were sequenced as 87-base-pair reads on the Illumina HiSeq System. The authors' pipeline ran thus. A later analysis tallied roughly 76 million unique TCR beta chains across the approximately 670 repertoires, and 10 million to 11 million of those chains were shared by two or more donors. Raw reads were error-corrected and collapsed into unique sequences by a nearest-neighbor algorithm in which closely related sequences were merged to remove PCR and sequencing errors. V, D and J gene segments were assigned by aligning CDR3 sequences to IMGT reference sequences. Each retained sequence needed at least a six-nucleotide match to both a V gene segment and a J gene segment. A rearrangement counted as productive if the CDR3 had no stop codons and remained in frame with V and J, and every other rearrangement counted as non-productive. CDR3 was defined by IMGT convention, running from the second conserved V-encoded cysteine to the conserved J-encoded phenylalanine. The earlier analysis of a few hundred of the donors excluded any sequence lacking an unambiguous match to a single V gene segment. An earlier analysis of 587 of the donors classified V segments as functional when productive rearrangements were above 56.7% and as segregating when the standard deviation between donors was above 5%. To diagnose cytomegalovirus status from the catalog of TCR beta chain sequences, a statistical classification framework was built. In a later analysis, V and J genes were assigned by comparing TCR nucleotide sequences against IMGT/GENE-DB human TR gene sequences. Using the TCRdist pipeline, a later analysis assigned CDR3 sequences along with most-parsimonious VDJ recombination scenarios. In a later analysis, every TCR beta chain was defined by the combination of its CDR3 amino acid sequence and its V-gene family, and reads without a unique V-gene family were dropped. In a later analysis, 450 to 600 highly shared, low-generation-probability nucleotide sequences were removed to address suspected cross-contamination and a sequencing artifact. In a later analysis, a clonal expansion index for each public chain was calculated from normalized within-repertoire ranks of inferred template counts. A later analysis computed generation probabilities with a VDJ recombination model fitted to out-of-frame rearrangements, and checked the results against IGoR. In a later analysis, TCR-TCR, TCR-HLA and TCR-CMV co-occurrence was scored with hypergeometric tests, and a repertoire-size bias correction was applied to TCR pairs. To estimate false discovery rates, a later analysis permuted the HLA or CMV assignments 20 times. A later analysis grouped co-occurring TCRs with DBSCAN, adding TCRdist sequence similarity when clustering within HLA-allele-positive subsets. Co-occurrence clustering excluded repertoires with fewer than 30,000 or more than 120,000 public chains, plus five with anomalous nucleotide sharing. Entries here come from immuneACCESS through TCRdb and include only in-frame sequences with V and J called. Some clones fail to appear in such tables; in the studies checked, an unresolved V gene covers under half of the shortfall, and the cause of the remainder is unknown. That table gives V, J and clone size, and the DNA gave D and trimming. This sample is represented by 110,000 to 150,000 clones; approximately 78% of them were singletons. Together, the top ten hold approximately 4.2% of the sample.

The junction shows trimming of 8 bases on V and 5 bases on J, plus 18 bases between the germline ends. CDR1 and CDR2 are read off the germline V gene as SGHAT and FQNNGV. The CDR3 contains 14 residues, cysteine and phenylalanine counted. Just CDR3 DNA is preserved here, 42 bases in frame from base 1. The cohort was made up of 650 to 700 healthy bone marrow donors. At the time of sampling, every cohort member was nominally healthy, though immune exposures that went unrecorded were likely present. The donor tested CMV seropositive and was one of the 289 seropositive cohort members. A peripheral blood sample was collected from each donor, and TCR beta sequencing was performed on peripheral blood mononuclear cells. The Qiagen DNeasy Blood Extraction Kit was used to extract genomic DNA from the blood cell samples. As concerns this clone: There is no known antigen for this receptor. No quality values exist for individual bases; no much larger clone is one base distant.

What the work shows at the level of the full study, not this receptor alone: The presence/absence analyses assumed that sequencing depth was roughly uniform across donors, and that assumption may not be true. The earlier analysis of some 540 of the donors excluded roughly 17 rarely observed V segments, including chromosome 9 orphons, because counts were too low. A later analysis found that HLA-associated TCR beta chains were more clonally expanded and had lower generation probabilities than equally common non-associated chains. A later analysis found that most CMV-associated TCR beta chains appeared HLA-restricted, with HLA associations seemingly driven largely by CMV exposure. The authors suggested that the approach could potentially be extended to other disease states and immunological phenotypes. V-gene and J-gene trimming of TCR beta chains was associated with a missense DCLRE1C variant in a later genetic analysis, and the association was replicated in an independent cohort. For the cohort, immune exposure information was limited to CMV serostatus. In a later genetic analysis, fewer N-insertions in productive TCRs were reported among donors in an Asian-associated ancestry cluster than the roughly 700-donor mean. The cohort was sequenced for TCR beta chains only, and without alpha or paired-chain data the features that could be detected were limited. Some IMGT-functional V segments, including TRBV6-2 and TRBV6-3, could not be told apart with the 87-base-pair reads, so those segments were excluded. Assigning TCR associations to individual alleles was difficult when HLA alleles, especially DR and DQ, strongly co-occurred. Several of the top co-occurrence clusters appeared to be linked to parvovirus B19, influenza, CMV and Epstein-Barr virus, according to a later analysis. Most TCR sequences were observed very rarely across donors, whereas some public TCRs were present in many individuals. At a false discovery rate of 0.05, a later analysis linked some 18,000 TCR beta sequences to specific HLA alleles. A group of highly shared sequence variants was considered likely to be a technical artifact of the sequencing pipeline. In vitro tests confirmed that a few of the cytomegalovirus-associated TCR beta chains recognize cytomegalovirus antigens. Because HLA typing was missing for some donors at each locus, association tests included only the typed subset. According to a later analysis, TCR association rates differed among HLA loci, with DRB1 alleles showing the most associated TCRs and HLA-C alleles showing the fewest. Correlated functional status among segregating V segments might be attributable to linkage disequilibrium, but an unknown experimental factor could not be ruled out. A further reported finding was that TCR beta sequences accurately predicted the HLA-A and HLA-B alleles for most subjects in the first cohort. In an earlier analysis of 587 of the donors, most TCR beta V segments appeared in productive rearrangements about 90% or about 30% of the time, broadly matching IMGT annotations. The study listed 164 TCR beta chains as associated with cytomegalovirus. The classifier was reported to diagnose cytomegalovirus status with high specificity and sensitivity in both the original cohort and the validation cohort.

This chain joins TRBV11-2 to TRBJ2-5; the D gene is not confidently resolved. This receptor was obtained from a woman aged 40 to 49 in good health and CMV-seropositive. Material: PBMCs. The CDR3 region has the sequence CASSPPTRVETQYF. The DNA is TGTGCCAGCTCCCCACCGACACGAGTGGAGACCCAGTACTTC.